The next 5 T cell receptor beta chains were all read from a single sample in a study of CD4 T cell repertoires in COVID-19 (dated by TCRdb to the early 2020s). The protocol used for the library was the immunoSEQ multiplex PCR assay. TCRdb stores this immuneACCESS table with in-frame sequences only. Part of the clones is absent; in the studies checked, under half of the shortfall reflects unresolved V genes, and no reason is known for the rest. For this sample the table gives 70,000 to 95,000 clones, of which about four fifths were detected only once. The ten top clones hold about 0.58% of the sample. Reading the label with the study, this specimen's time point is: sample from a COVID-19-recovered individual after infection. Sequences were derived from CD4+ T cells from peripheral blood, sampled after recovery from COVID-19. These receptors were obtained from a human donor who had COVID-19.

The CDR3 DNA follows: TGTGCCACCCGGGGACTAGCGGGAGTAGTGCCGGGCAATGAGCAGTTCTTC. It codes for CATRGLAGVVPGNEQFF. This chain uses TRBV21-1 with TRBJ2-1; the DNA was not used to check the table's D call, TRBD2. TRBV21-1 is deemed a pseudogene. CDR3 length: 17 amino acids.

V usage is TRBV5-1 and J usage is TRBJ2-5, with D possibly being TRBD1 (6 bases). Germline V gene data show CDR1 as SGHRS and CDR2 as YFSETQ. Trimming removed 1 base from V and 2 bases from J, with 12 bases in between. The CDR3 has 15 residues. The CDR3 is CASSLLTGTQETQYF. CDR3 in DNA: TGCGCCAGCAGCTTGTTAACCGGGACACAAGAGACCCAGTACTTC.

With respect to this clone: Within the sample, other DNA sequences also encode this same CDR3. The V call is TRBV18, the J call TRBJ1-2, with a weak D call TRBD1 (5 bases). This CDR3 comprises 12 residues. V lost 2 bases and J 6 bases, leaving 7 bases between the germline ends. Per the germline V gene, CDR1 is KGHSH and CDR2 is LQKENI. CDR3 nucleotides: TGTGCCAGCTCACCAGCGGGGGATGGCTACACCTTC. This sequence encodes CASSPAGDGYTF.

This clone turned up a few times. The chain uses TRBV7-2 and TRBJ1-1; TRBD1 matches 11 bases. V trimming: 2 bases; J trimming: 1 base; junction bases outside the gene matches: 3. The CDR3 has 16 amino acids. CDR1 and CDR2 from the germline V gene are SGHTA and FQGNSA. The CDR3 protein is CASSLRDRGTNTEAFF. The CDR3 nucleotides are TGTGCCAGCAGCTTACGGGACAGGGGGACGAACACTGAAGCTTTCTTT.

This rearrangement joins TRBV6-1 to TRBJ1-5; no reliable D call. Trimming cost V 1 base and J 1 base, with 14 bases left between them. CDR1 and CDR2 (germline): MNHNS, SASEGT. The CDR3 loop spans 17 amino acids. CDR3 amino acids: CASSEGSHRISNQPQHF. The DNA of the CDR3 is TGTGCCAGCAGTGAAGGGTCCCATCGGATAAGCAATCAGCCCCAGCATTTT.